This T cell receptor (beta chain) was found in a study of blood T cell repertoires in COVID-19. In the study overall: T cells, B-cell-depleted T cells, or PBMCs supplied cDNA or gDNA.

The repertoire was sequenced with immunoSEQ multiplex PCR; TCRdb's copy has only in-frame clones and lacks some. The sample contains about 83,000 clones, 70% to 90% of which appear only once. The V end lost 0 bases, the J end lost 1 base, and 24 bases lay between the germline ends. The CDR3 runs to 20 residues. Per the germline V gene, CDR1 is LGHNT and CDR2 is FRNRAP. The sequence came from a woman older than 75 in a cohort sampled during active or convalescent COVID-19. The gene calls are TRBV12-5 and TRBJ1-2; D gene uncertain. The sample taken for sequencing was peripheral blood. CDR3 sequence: CASGLVVGWRTRPNNYGYTF. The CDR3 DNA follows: TGTGCTAGTGGTTTGGTAGTGGGATGGCGGACTCGTCCGAATAACTATGGCTACACCTTC.